Below, 20 T cell receptor beta chains from the same sample are listed, as sequenced in a study of beta chain features in type 1 diabetes. The authors reverse transcribed all of the isolated RNA, so sequencing captured expressed TCRB transcripts. Assay used: immunoSEQ multiplex PCR; TCRdb lists only in-frame clones, some missing. The sample has about 620,000 clones, roughly 16% seen once. Sequenced input: naive CD4+ T cells from blood. The receptors derive from a man between 18 and 29 years old in good health.

The rearrangement uses TRBV5-6 and TRBJ1-2; D gene ambiguous. The germline V gene has CDR1 SGHDT and CDR2 YYEEEE. V lost 2 bases to trimming and J lost 4 bases, with 6 bases between them. This CDR3 has 12 amino acids. The CDR3 sequence is CASSFTGYGYTF. In nucleotides, the CDR3 is TGTGCCAGCAGCTTTACCGGCTATGGCTACACCTTC.

Concerning this clone itself: Germline is not matched at one junction end, which may reflect a read error. In nucleotides, the CDR3 is TGTAGCACACTGCACACTGAAGCTTTCTTT. It specifies CSTLHTEAFF. The rearrangement uses TRBV29-1 and TRBJ1-1; no firm D call. Germline CDR1 reads SQVTM; CDR2 reads ANQGSEA. The CDR3 has 10 amino acids.

The chain carries TRBV15 and TRBJ2-3; 7 positions agree with TRBD1. J gave up 4 bases and V 5 bases, and 6 bases lay outside the gene matches. Germline loops: CDR1 LNHNV, CDR2 YYDKDF (reference sequence). The CDR3 is 14 residues long. The DNA for the CDR3 is TGTGCCACCAGCCAGGGGGTAATCCCAGATACGCAGTATTTT. Amino acid sequence: CATSQGVIPDTQYF.

A few counts support this clone. The V call is TRBV25-1, the J call TRBJ1-5; TRBD1 agrees at 8 bases. From germline, CDR1 is MGHDK and CDR2 SYGVNS. The CDR3 totals 14 residues. V trimming: 4 bases; J trimming: 7 bases; junction bases outside the gene matches: 6. CDR3 coding DNA: TGTGCCAGCAGTGCCCAGGGGGCTACGCAGCCCCAGCATTTT. It codes for CASSAQGATQPQHF.

This clone was seen a handful of times. The chain has TRBV7-2 and TRBJ2-7; D remains unclear. This CDR3 has 18 amino acids. Germline-derived CDR1 and CDR2 are SGHTA and FQGNSA. V lost 1 base and J 0 bases, leaving 19 bases between the germline ends. DNA for the CDR3: TGTGCCAGCAGCTTAGACCCACACGGATGGGGATCCTCCTACGAGCAGTACTTC. Translating it yields CASSLDPHGWGSSYEQYF.

This clone showed up just once. At the DNA level, this CDR3 is encoded by other sequences in the same sample as well. J is TRBJ2-5 and V is TRBV7-2, with D perhaps matching TRBD1 or TRBD2 (5 bases each). V was pared by 4 bases and J by 1 base, with 7 bases between. Germline V gene lookup returns CDR1 SGHTA and CDR2 FQGNSA. The CDR3 totals 13 residues. Here the CDR3 reads CASSSGRQETQYF. CDR3 DNA: TGTGCCAGCAGCTCGGGACGCCAAGAGACCCAGTACTTC.

The V call is TRBV7-3, the J call TRBJ1-1; 7 bases are a match to TRBD1. The germline gives CDR1 SGHTA, CDR2 FQGTGA. V lost 5 bases to trimming and J lost 2 bases; unmatched junction nucleotides: 8. The CDR3 sequence is 15 residues long. The CDR3 nucleotides are TGTGCCAGCAGCCCAACAGGGGCCTTAAACACTGAAGCTTTCTTT. Translating it yields CASSPTGALNTEAFF.

The V gene is TRBV30, the J gene TRBJ1-5, with TRBD1 matching 7 bases. Germline values: CDR1 GTSNPN, CDR2 SVGIG (reference sequence). V shed 5 bases and J 0 bases; nucleotides not matched to a gene: 13. This CDR3 has 17 amino acids. The CDR3 DNA reads as TGTGCCTGGGGAAGCCGGGACAGTAAGAATAGCAATCAGCCCCAGCATTTT. Amino acids: CAWGSRDSKNSNQPQHF.

This rearrangement joins TRBV28 to TRBJ1-5; a weak D match, TRBD1 (5 bases). The germline gives CDR1 MDHEN, CDR2 SYDVKM. Trimming removed 4 bases from V and 2 bases from J, with 15 bases in between. The CDR3 length is 16 residues. DNA for the CDR3: TGTGCCAGCAGTTCAAACAGGCCCGGCGGCAATCAGCCCCAGCATTTT. Translating it yields CASSSNRPGGNQPQHF.

This rearrangement joins TRBV30 to TRBJ1-4; D remains unclear. From germline, CDR1 is GTSNPN and CDR2 SVGIG (reference sequence). V was pared by 1 base and J by 0 bases, with 12 bases between. The CDR3 loop spans 16 amino acids. CDR3 sequence: CAWSASAQATNEKLFF. CDR3 DNA sequence: TGTGCCTGGAGTGCCTCCGCTCAGGCAACTAATGAAAAACTGTTTTTT. The full variable domain, with the rest looked up from reference TRBV30 and TRBJ1-4, is SQTIHQWPATLVQPVGSPLSLECTVEGTSNPNLYWYRQAAGRGLQLLFYSVGIGQISSEVPQNLSASRPQDRQFILSSKKLLLSDSGFYLCAWSASAQATNEKLFFGSGTQLSVL.

Only a few counts were recorded for this clone. The rearrangement joins TRBV28 to TRBJ2-7; no clear D. The CDR3 totals 13 residues. Trimming removed 7 bases from V and 0 bases from J, with 10 bases in between. Per the germline V gene, CDR1 is MDHEN and CDR2 is SYDVKM. Here the CDR3 DNA reads TGTGCCAGCACCCCGGGCCTCTCCTACGAGCAGTACTTC. This gives the protein CASTPGLSYEQYF.

In this sample, this clone turned up a few times. The CDR3, as DNA: TGTGCCAGCAGTCTCCGAGAGGCTGGGGCCAACGTCCTGACTTTC. Translated, it gives CASSLREAGANVLTF. The V call is TRBV6-7, the J call TRBJ2-6; D is unresolved. Being an ORF, TRBV6-7 has a function that is uncertain. This CDR3 region has 15 residues. V was cut by 5 bases and J by 2 bases, with 10 bases left in between.

This clone has only a few counts. The chain has TRBV7-8 and TRBJ2-4; D is undetermined. Between the trimmed V and J ends, which lost 5 bases and 1 base, there was a span of 9 bases. This CDR3 has 14 residues. Germline V gene data show CDR1 as SGHVS and CDR2 as FQNEAQ. For the CDR3, the DNA is TGTGCCAGCAGCCTCCCTGGGGCCAAAAACATTCAGTACTTC. Its protein is CASSLPGAKNIQYF.

The chain has TRBV2 and TRBJ1-2; perhaps TRBD1 as D (5 bases). The CDR3 is 13 amino acids. The V gene's germline CDR1 is SNHLY and CDR2 FYNNEI. V was shortened by 7 bases and J by 4 bases, with 13 bases between the two germline ends. The CDR3 nucleotides are TGTGCCAGCACAAGGGGCTTGGGCTATGGCTACACCTTC. Translating gives CASTRGLGYGYTF.

The chain links TRBV18 to TRBJ1-6, with D perhaps matching TRBD1 (6 bases). Trimming removed 7 bases at V and 7 bases at J, with 11 bases between. This CDR3 is built from 13 residues. Looked up from germline, CDR1 is KGHSH and CDR2 is LQKENI. The CDR3 region is CASLEGVNSPLHF. In nucleotides, the CDR3 is TGTGCCAGCTTGGAGGGGGTAAATTCACCCCTCCACTTT.

This sequence joins TRBV5-1 and TRBJ1-2; D not resolved. V was pared by 4 bases and J by 3 bases, with 13 bases between. The CDR3 runs 14 residues. The germline gives CDR1 SGHRS, CDR2 YFSETQ. The CDR3 reads CASSPAGLDYGYTF. As DNA, the CDR3 is TGCGCCAGCAGCCCCGCAGGCCTGGACTATGGCTACACCTTC.

The rearrangement joins TRBV2 to TRBJ2-3, with D tentatively TRBD1 (5 bases). The V end was cut by 7 bases, the J end by 6 bases, with 14 bases between. The V gene's germline CDR1 is SNHLY and CDR2 FYNNEI. The CDR3 spans 13 residues. CDR3 nucleotides: TGTGCCAGCAAAGGGGTCCCCACCGATACGCAGTATTTT. It is translated as CASKGVPTDTQYF. The full variable domain, completed using reference TRBV2 and TRBJ2-3, is EPEVTQTPSHQVTQMGQEVILRCVPISNHLYFYWYRQILGQKVEFLVSFYNNEISEKSEIFDDQFSVERPDGSNFTLKIRSTKLEDSAMYFCASKGVPTDTQYFGPGTRLTVL.

The genes are TRBV7-8 and TRBJ1-1; D call uncertain. The CDR3 extends over 15 amino acids. Germline loops: CDR1 SGHVS, CDR2 FQNEAQ. V dropped 5 bases and J dropped 3 bases, with 16 bases sitting between them. The CDR3 protein is CASSPSTSSHTEAFF. The DNA of the CDR3 is TGTGCCAGCAGCCCCTCTACCAGTAGTCACACTGAAGCTTTCTTT.

This rearrangement joins TRBV6-1 to TRBJ2-7; D may be TRBD2 (5 bases). From germline, CDR1 is MNHNS and CDR2 SASEGT. V was shortened by 6 bases and J by 3 bases, with 18 bases between the two germline ends. The CDR3 loop spans 15 amino acids. The CDR3 DNA reads as TGTGCCAGCAGGGTTCCCGGGAAGAGAGGCTACGAGCAGTACTTC. It codes for CASRVPGKRGYEQYF.

The genes are TRBV20-1 and TRBJ1-2, with D unclear. Germline V gene data show CDR1 as DFQATT and CDR2 as SNEGSKA (reference sequence). V was trimmed by 2 bases and J by 6 bases, leaving 7 bases between them. The CDR3 is 11 amino acids. The CDR3 coding sequence is TGCAGTGCTAGAAGGAAGGATGGCTACACCTTC. Its protein product is CSARRKDGYTF.